This TCR beta chain was found in a study of shared clonotypes between healthy human individuals. As concerns this clone: Its antigen is currently unknown.

Some clones are missing from TCRdb's copy, which holds only in-frame ones; the method was immunoSEQ multiplex PCR. The repertoire holds approximately 2.5 million clones, with over 85% as singletons. This CDR3 has 15 amino acids. CDR1 is SGHAT and CDR2 is FQNNGV in the germline V gene. V was trimmed by 5 bases and J by 3 bases, leaving 14 bases between them. Study-wide results and limits: It was the few donors that limited the genetic and exposure-history diversity represented.

The chain recombines TRBV11-2 with TRBJ1-3; D unresolved. The sequencing sample was made of naive CD4+ T cells from PBMCs. Subset specified: CD45RA+ positively selected. The receptor comes from a young man in good health. Some clones in this sample may be carry-over from other donors' samples. The DNA of the CDR3 is TGTGCCAGCAGCCCGCGGAGGGTTGATGGAAACACCATATATTTT. It specifies CASSPRRVDGNTIYF.